This T cell receptor (beta chain) was found in a study of blood T cell repertoires in COVID-19. Overall study context: The origin of the acute and convalescent COVID-19 samples was the United States, Italy and Spain. The cDNA or gDNA used as material had been derived from T cells, B-cell-depleted T cells, or PBMCs.

Methods used by the authors: Reference gene primer amplification gave nucleated cell count estimates. Generated by immunoSEQ multiplex PCR, the TCRdb table keeps only in-frame clones and is missing some. The D gene and trimming were derived from the DNA, and the V and J assignments and clone size from that table. The sample has about 330,000 clones, around 88% seen once; the top ten hold approximately 1.5%. The length of the CDR3 is 16 residues. The clonotype comes from a woman aged 45-60 years with acute or convalescent COVID-19. Specimen: peripheral blood. The rearrangement joins TRBV21-1 to TRBJ2-5; TRBD2, the D gene given by the table, was not confirmed from the DNA. TRBV21-1 is annotated as a pseudogene. CDR3 sequence reads: CASSNGTRDGWETQYF. The CDR3 region has the DNA TGTGCCAGCAGCAACGGGACTAGAGATGGGTGGGAGACCCAGTACTTC.